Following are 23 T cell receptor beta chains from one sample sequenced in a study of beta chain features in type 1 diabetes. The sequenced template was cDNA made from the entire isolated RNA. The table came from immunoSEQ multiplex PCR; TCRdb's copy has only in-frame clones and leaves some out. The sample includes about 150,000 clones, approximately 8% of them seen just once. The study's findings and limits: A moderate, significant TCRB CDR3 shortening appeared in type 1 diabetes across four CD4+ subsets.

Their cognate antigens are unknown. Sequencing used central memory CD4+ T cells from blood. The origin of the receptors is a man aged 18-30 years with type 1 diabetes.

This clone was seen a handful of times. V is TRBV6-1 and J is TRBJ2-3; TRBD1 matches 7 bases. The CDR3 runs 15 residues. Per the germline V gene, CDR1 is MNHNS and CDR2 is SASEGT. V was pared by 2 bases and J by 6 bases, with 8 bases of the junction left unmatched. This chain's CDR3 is CASSEHRGKTDTQYF. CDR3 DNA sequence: TGTGCCAGCAGTGAACACAGGGGTAAAACGGATACGCAGTATTTT.

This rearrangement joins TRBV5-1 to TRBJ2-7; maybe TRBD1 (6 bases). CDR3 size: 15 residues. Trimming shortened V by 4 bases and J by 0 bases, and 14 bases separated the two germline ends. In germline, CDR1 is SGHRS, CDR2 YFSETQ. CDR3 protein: CASSPTGLSSYEQYF. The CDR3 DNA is TGCGCCAGCAGCCCCACAGGGTTAAGCTCCTACGAGCAGTACTTC.

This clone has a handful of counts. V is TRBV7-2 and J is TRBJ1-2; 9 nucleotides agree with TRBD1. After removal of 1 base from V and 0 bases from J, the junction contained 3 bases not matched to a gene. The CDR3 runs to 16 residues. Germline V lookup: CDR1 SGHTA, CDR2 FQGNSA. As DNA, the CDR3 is TGTGCCAGCAGCTTAGAAGGGACAGGGACTAACTATGGCTACACCTTC. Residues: CASSLEGTGTNYGYTF.

The CDR3 DNA follows: TGTGCCAGCACCATAGCGGGAGATGGCACCGGGGAGCTGTTTTTT. This translates into CASTIAGDGTGELFF. This chain uses TRBV2 with TRBJ2-2, with TRBD2 identical over 9 bases. The germline gives CDR1 SNHLY, CDR2 FYNNEI. After removal of 7 bases from V and 4 bases from J, the junction contained 7 bases not matched to a gene. The CDR3 consists of 15 residues.

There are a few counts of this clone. The DNA for the CDR3 is TGCGCCAGCAGTCAGCCTCCCTCCGACAGGGGAAGCTCCTACAATGAGCAGTTCTTC. It encodes CASSQPPSDRGSSYNEQFF. This rearrangement joins TRBV23-1 to TRBJ2-1, with 8 positions matching TRBD1. TRBV23-1 is filed as an ORF, its function uncertain. The CDR3 consists of 19 residues. The V segment lost 3 bases and the J segment 0 bases; nucleotides outside the gene matches: 13.

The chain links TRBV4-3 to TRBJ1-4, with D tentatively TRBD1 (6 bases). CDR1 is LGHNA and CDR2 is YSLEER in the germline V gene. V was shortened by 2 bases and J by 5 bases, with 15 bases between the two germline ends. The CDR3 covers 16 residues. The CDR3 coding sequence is TGCGCCAGCAGCCAACGAACCGGGGGGCCCAATGAAAAACTGTTTTTT. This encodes CASSQRTGGPNEKLFF.

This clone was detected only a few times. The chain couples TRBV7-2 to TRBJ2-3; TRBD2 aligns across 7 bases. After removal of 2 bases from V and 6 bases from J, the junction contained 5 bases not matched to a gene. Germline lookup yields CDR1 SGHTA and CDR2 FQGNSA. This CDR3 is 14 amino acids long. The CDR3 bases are TGTGCCAGCAGCTTAAATGCGGGGGAGGATACGCAGTATTTT. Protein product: CASSLNAGEDTQYF.

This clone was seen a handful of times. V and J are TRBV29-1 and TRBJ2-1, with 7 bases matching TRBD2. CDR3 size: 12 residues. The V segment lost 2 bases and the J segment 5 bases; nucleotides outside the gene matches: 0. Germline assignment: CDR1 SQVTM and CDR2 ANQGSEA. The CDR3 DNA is TGCAGCGTTGAACTAGCGGACAATGAGCAGTTCTTC. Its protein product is CSVELADNEQFF.

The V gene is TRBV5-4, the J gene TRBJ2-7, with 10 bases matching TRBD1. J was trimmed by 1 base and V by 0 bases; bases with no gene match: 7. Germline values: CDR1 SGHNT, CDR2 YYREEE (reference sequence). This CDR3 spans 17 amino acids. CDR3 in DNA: TGTGCCAGCAGCTTGGATGGGACAGGGGTTTTATCCTACGAGCAGTACTTC. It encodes CASSLDGTGVLSYEQYF. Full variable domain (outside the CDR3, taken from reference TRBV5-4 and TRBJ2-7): ETGVTQSPTHLIKTRGQQVTLRCSSQSGHNTVSWYQQALGQGPQFIFQYYREEENGRGNFPPRFSGLQFPNYSSELNVNALELDDSALYLCASSLDGTGVLSYEQYFGPGTRLTVT.

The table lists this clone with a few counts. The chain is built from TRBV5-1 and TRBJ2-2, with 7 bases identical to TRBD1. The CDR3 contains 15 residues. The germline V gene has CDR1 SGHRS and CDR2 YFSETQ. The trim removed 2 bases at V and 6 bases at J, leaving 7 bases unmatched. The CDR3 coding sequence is TGCGCCAGCAGCTTTCGACAGGGATGGTCCGGGGAGCTGTTTTTT. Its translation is CASSFRQGWSGELFF.

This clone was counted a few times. Here the CDR3 reads CASSYARGLYEQYF. CDR3 bases: TGTGCCAGCAGTTACGCCAGGGGGCTATACGAGCAGTACTTC. This chain links TRBV6-5 with TRBJ2-7; 8 bases agree with TRBD1. Trimming took 2 bases from V and 4 from J; bases not matched to a gene: 4. The germline V gene encodes CDR1 MNHEY and CDR2 SVGAGI. The CDR3 contains 14 residues.

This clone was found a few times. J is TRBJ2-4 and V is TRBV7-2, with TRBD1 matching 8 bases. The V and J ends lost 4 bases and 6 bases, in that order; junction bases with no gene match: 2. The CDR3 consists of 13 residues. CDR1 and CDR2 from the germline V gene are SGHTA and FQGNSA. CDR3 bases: TGTGCCAGCAGCTATGACAGGGGAAACATTCAGTACTTC. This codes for CASSYDRGNIQYF.

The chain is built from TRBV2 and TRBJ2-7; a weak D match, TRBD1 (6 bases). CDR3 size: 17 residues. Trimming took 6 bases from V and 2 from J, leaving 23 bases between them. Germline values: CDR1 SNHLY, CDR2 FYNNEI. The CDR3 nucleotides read TGTGCCAGCAGCTGGCCCTTACGGGACACCGTTACCTACGAGCAGTACTTC. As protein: CASSWPLRDTVTYEQYF.

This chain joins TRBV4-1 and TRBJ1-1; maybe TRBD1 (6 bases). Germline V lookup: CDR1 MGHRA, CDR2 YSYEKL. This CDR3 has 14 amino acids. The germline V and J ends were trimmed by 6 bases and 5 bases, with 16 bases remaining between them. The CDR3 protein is CASRPFQGRTEAFF. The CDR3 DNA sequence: TGCGCCAGCAGACCTTTCCAGGGGAGAACTGAAGCTTTCTTT.

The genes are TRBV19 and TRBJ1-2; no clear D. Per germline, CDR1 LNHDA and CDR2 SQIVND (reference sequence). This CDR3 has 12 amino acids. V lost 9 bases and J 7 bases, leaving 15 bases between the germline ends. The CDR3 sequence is CASRDFGRGYTF. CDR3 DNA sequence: TGTGCCAGCCGGGATTTTGGCCGTGGCTACACCTTC.

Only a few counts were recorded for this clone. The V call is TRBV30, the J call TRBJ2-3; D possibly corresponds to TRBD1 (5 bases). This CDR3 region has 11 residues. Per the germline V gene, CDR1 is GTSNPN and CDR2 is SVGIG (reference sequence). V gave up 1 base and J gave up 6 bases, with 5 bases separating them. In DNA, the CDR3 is TGTGCCTGGAGTGAGGGGGATACGCAGTATTTT. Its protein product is CAWSEGDTQYF.

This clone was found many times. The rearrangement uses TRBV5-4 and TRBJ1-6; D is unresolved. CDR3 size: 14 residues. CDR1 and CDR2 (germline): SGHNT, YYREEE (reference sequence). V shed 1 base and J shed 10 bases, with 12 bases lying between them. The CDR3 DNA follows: TGTGCCAGCAGCTTGTATAAGACTGGCTCACCCCTCCACTTT. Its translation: CASSLYKTGSPLHF.

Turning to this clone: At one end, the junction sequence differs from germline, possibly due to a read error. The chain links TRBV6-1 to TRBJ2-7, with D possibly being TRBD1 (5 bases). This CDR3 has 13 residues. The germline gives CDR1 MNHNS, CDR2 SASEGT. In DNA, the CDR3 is TGTGCCATCAGTGAGTCGATTGGGGCGGAGCAGTACTTC. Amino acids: CAISESIGAEQYF.

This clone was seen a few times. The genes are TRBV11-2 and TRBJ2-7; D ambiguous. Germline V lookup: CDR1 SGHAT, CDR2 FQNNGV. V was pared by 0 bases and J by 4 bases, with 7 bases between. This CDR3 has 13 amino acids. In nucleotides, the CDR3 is TGTGCCAGCAGCTTAGATCTCGGGTACGAGCAGTACTTC. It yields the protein CASSLDLGYEQYF.

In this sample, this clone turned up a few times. CDR3 DNA sequence: TGTGCCAGCTCACTCAATGAACCGGGACAGGGCATCGACGGCTACACCTTC. It encodes CASSLNEPGQGIDGYTF. The V and J genes are TRBV18 and TRBJ1-2, with 9 bases matching TRBD1. V shed 4 bases and J 8 bases; nucleotides not matched to a gene: 17. The germline CDR1 and CDR2 sequences are KGHSH and LQKENI. The CDR3 is made up of 17 amino acids.

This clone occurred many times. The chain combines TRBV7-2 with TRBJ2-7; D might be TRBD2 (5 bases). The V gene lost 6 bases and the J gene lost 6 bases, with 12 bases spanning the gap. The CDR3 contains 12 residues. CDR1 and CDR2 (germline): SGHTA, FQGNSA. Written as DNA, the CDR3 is TGTGCCAGCAGGAACCGAGGGTCCGAGCAGTACTTC. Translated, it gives CASRNRGSEQYF.

DNA of the CDR3: TGTGCCAGCAGCTTGGTGGGACAGGGAGTTTCACCCCTCCACTTT. This codes for CASSLVGQGVSPLHF. The V gene is TRBV5-6, the J gene TRBJ1-6; 9 nucleotides agree with TRBD1. The germline CDR1 and CDR2 sequences are SGHDT and YYEEEE. V lost 0 bases and J lost 9; bases outside the gene matches: 4. CDR3 length equals 15 residues. Full variable domain (outside the CDR3, taken from reference TRBV5-6 and TRBJ1-6): DAGVTQSPTHLIKTRGQQVTLRCSPKSGHDTVSWYQQALGQGPQFIFQYYEEEERQRGNFPDRFSGHQFPNYSSELNVNALLLGDSALYLCASSLVGQGVSPLHFGNGTRLTVT.

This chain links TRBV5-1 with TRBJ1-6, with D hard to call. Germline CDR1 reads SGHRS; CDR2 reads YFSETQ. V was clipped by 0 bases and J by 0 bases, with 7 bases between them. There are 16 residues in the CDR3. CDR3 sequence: CASSLDASSYNSPLHF. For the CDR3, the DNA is TGCGCCAGCAGCTTGGACGCGAGCTCCTATAATTCACCCCTCCACTTT. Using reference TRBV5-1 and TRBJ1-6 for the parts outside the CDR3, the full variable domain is KAGVTQTPRYLIKTRGQQVTLSCSPISGHRSVSWYQQTPGQGLQFLFEYFSETQRNKGNFPGRFSGRQFSNSRSEMNVSTLELGDSALYLCASSLDASSYNSPLHFGNGTRLTVT.